The 4 T cell receptor beta chains listed next were all sequenced from one sample in a study of blood T cell repertoires in COVID-19. Repertoires were generated with immunoSEQ multiplex PCR, while TCRdb's copy carries only in-frame clones and drops some. The sample has under 300,000 clones; roughly 90% are singletons. Sequenced: peripheral blood. All receptors come from a woman aged 25 to 39 with acute or convalescent COVID-19.

The V gene is TRBV10-3, the J gene TRBJ2-6; D is perhaps TRBD2 (7 bases). Deletions cut 8 bases from V and 4 bases from J, with 9 bases between. The CDR3 totals 13 residues. Germline-derived CDR1 and CDR2 are ENHRY and SYGVKD. The CDR3 DNA is TGTGCCATCGGGGGGGCCGGGGCCAACGTCCTGACTTTC. This gives the protein CAIGGAGANVLTF.

The rearrangement uses TRBV6-5 and TRBJ2-1; D is perhaps TRBD1 (5 bases). Trimming shortened V by 4 bases and J by 9 bases, and 22 bases separated the two germline ends. CDR1 MNHEY and CDR2 SVGAGI come from the germline V gene. The CDR3 is made up of 16 amino acids. The CDR3 region has the DNA TGTGCCAGCAGTTTGACGAGTTATAATCATGGGGCTGAGCAGTTCTTC. This gives the protein CASSLTSYNHGAEQFF.

Only one count was recorded for this clone. The chain employs TRBV18 and TRBJ1-2; 7 positions match TRBD1. CDR3 length: 13 amino acids. V lost 3 bases, J lost 8 bases, and 6 bases stayed unmatched. The germline V gene has CDR1 KGHSH and CDR2 LQKENI. The DNA for the CDR3 is TGTGCCAGCTCACCCAAAGGACAGGAGGGCTACACCTTC. This gives the protein CASSPKGQEGYTF.

V is TRBV4-1 and J is TRBJ2-7, with 7 bases matching TRBD1. The CDR3 sequence is 16 residues long. Germline values: CDR1 MGHRA, CDR2 YSYEKL. The V and J ends lost 4 bases and 0 bases, in that order; junction bases with no gene match: 9. CDR3 nucleotides: TGCGCCAGCAGCCTTCTCCTGGGGACAGACTCCTACGAGCAGTACTTC. Its protein product is CASSLLLGTDSYEQYF.